Each of the 32 T cell receptor beta chains below was sequenced from the same sample in a study of control samples from healthy donors and cancer patients. Assay: immunoSEQ multiplex PCR; the TCRdb copy retains only in-frame clones and omits some. The data show about 130,000 clones, less than 95% seen once. Specimen: blood. Receptors originate from a young man in good health.

The chain links TRBV9 to TRBJ2-2; D remains ambiguous. The length of the CDR3 is 14 residues. Deletions cut 0 bases from V and 0 bases from J, with 3 bases between. Germline values: CDR1 SGDLS, CDR2 YYNGEE. The chain's CDR3 is CASSVDTNTGELFF. CDR3 bases: TGTGCCAGCAGCGTAGATACGAACACCGGGGAGCTGTTTTTT.

The CDR3 here is CASIAGGRNEQFF. Written as DNA, the CDR3 is TGCGCCAGCATTGCGGGGGGGCGCAATGAGCAGTTCTTC. The chain uses TRBV5-1 and TRBJ2-1, with 9 bases aligning to TRBD2. The germline gives CDR1 SGHRS, CDR2 YFSETQ. This CDR3 has 13 residues. Losses at the gene ends were 6 bases for V and 6 bases for J; bases not matched to a gene: 4.

V usage is TRBV19 and J usage is TRBJ2-2; 10 nucleotides agree with TRBD1. This CDR3 region has 16 residues. Germline V gene data show CDR1 as LNHDA and CDR2 as SQIVND (reference sequence). The V gene end was trimmed by 5 bases and the J gene end by 6 bases; junction bases not matched to a gene: 9. The CDR3, as DNA: TGTGCCAGTAGTGTTACCGGGACAGGGGTTCCCGGGGAGCTGTTTTTT. Amino acid sequence: CASSVTGTGVPGELFF.

This clone has only one observation. The rearrangement uses TRBV5-6 and TRBJ2-2, with D maybe TRBD1 (6 bases). The CDR3 runs to 13 residues. The germline V gene encodes CDR1 SGHDT and CDR2 YYEEEE. Trimming cost V 4 bases and J 7 bases, with 11 bases left between them. In nucleotides, the CDR3 is TGTGCCAGCAGCCTTGACAGGTTCGGGGAGCTGTTTTTT. It translates to CASSLDRFGELFF. Based on the CDR3 plus reference TRBV5-6 and TRBJ2-2, the full variable domain is DAGVTQSPTHLIKTRGQQVTLRCSPKSGHDTVSWYQQALGQGPQFIFQYYEEEERQRGNFPDRFSGHQFPNYSSELNVNALLLGDSALYLCASSLDRFGELFFGEGSRLTVL.

A single count supports this clone. The V gene is TRBV5-6, the J gene TRBJ2-5; no clear D. The CDR3 spans 12 residues. Deletions cut 5 bases from V and 0 bases from J, with 5 bases between. Germline V gene data show CDR1 as SGHDT and CDR2 as YYEEEE. The CDR3: CASRLYQETQYF. CDR3 coding DNA: TGTGCCAGCAGATTGTACCAAGAGACCCAGTACTTC.

The chain links TRBV13 to TRBJ2-3; 7 bases map to TRBD1. CDR1 PRHDT and CDR2 FYEKMQ come from the germline V gene (reference sequence). The CDR3 covers 14 residues. The ends lost 5 bases at V and 2 bases at J; junction bases unmatched: 4. CDR3 residues: CASSLGTATDTQYF. CDR3 bases: TGTGCCAGCAGCCTCGGGACAGCCACAGATACGCAGTATTTT.

In regard to this clone: Different DNA sequences within this sample yield the same CDR3. The V gene is TRBV6-5, the J gene TRBJ1-4; D may be TRBD1 (6 bases). Trimming removed 7 bases at V and 4 bases at J, with 16 bases between. CDR3 length equals 15 residues. Germline V CDR1 and CDR2: MNHEY, SVGAGI. For the CDR3, the DNA is TGTGCCAGCAACGAAAGGTCAGGGGTTAATGAAAAACTGTTTTTT. Its translation is CASNERSGVNEKLFF.

The J gene is TRBJ2-3, the V gene TRBV29-1; D unresolved. This CDR3 comprises 16 residues. The V end was cut by 0 bases, the J end by 2 bases, with 15 bases between. Germline CDR1 SQVTM, CDR2 ANQGSEA. The CDR3 spells CSVEDLRGRYTDTQYF. The CDR3 bases are TGCAGCGTTGAAGATCTACGAGGAAGATACACAGATACGCAGTATTTT.

This chain uses TRBV4-1 with TRBJ2-7; 7 nucleotides match TRBD1. CDR1 and CDR2 from the germline V gene are MGHRA and YSYEKL. This CDR3 is built from 15 residues. The J segment lost 7 bases and the V segment lost 4 bases, leaving 13 bases of the junction unmatched. The CDR3 loop reads CASSPSLQGTGEQYF. The DNA for the CDR3 is TGCGCCAGCAGCCCGAGCCTACAGGGGACGGGGGAGCAGTACTTC.

The chain joins TRBV2 to TRBJ1-6; D is unclear. This CDR3 is built from 13 residues. Germline CDR1 SNHLY, CDR2 FYNNEI. V shed 6 bases and J shed 4 bases, with 7 bases lying between them. CDR3 DNA: TGTGCCAGCAGCATGGATTATAATTCACCCCTCCACTTT. Protein product: CASSMDYNSPLHF.

The chain couples TRBV7-3 to TRBJ2-5, with 12 bases matching TRBD1. V gave up 2 bases and J gave up 5 bases; unmatched junction bases: 3. Germline assignment: CDR1 SGHTA and CDR2 FQGTGA. The CDR3 runs to 15 residues. For the CDR3, the DNA is TGTGCCAGCAGCTTAGGGACAGGGGGCAGGGAGACCCAGTACTTC. Amino acid sequence: CASSLGTGGRETQYF.

V is TRBV4-1 and J is TRBJ1-2; 8 positions match TRBD1. Per the germline V gene, CDR1 is MGHRA and CDR2 is YSYEKL. This CDR3 comprises 14 residues. V shed 1 base and J 6 bases; nucleotides not matched to a gene: 4. The CDR3 nucleotides are TGCGCCAGCAGCCAAGCGGACAGGGCCCATGGCTACACCTTC. Protein: CASSQADRAHGYTF.

J is TRBJ2-7 and V is TRBV4-1; tentative D call: TRBD1 (5 bases). From germline, CDR1 is MGHRA and CDR2 YSYEKL. The CDR3 totals 15 residues. Trimming stripped 0 bases from V and 4 bases from J, with 13 bases between. The CDR3 is CASSQEGADRYEQYF. CDR3 DNA sequence: TGCGCCAGCAGCCAAGAAGGGGCCGACAGATACGAGCAGTACTTC.

This clone appeared a few times. The chain carries TRBV9 and TRBJ1-6, with D unresolved. CDR1 is SGDLS, CDR2 YYNGEE, per germline. This CDR3 is built from 12 residues. V was trimmed by 3 bases and J by 9 bases, leaving 7 bases between them. CDR3 nucleotide sequence: TGTGCCAGCAGCGACGCGATTTCACCCCTCCACTTT. Encoded protein: CASSDAISPLHF.

The V and J genes are TRBV6-1 and TRBJ1-1; perhaps TRBD1 as D (6 bases). CDR3 length: 13 amino acids. CDR1 and CDR2 (germline): MNHNS, SASEGT. Trimming left V 5 bases short and J 7 bases short, with 14 bases between. The CDR3 sequence: CASSLQGFGEAFF. The CDR3 nucleotides are TGTGCCAGCAGTCTACAGGGATTCGGTGAAGCTTTCTTT.

This CDR3 reads CATGAVDTGELFF. CDR3 bases: TGTGCCACCGGGGCGGTCGACACCGGGGAGCTGTTTTTT. The V and J genes are TRBV24-1 and TRBJ2-2, with D possibly being TRBD1 (5 bases). The length of the CDR3 is 13 residues. From germline, CDR1 is KGHDR and CDR2 SFDVKD. Trimming stripped 9 bases from V and 3 bases from J, with 10 bases between.

This chain connects TRBV5-4 to TRBJ2-3, with D unresolved. This CDR3 has 13 residues. V was cut by 0 bases and J by 0 bases, with 2 bases left in between. Germline CDR1 reads SGHNT; CDR2 reads YYREEE (reference sequence). Here the CDR3 DNA reads TGTGCCAGCAGCTTGGACAGCACAGATACGCAGTATTTT. It codes for CASSLDSTDTQYF.

The chain is built from TRBV29-1 and TRBJ2-5; 9 bases line up with TRBD1. The V and J ends lost 0 bases and 3 bases, in that order; junction bases with no gene match: 5. The CDR3 runs 15 residues. Germline V gives CDR1 SQVTM, CDR2 ANQGSEA. The CDR3 nucleotides read TGCAGCGTTGAAGATTGGGACAGGGTTAAAGAGACCCAGTACTTC. This gives the protein CSVEDWDRVKETQYF.

CDR3 coding DNA: TGTGCCAGCAGCCCGCCGGGACATCGAAAAGAGACCCAGTACTTC. Translation gives CASSPPGHRKETQYF. The V call is TRBV5-4, the J call TRBJ2-5, with D possibly matching TRBD1 (6 bases). Trimming shortened V by 4 bases and J by 3 bases, and 16 bases separated the two germline ends. In germline, CDR1 is SGHNT, CDR2 YYREEE (reference sequence). The CDR3 loop spans 15 amino acids.

J is TRBJ1-6 and V is TRBV6-5, with D hard to call. The CDR3 is 13 amino acids. Germline V gives CDR1 MNHEY, CDR2 SVGAGI. Trimming pared 6 bases from V and 14 bases from J, leaving 17 bases between. The CDR3: CASSRAASPTLHF. The CDR3 region has the DNA TGTGCCAGCAGCCGGGCCGCAAGTCCTACCCTCCACTTT.

This clone has just one count. A single base is all that separates this from a far larger clone, so a read error is likely. This sample includes further DNA sequences coding for the same CDR3. The V and J genes are TRBV12-3 or TRBV12-4 and TRBJ1-1; D gene ambiguous. This CDR3 comprises 13 residues. V lost 2 bases to trimming and J lost 0 bases, with 4 bases between them. CDR3 in DNA: TGTGCCAGCAGTTTACTCGTGAACACTGAAGCTTTCTTT. As protein: CASSLLVNTEAFF.

Concerning this clone itself: The sample has other DNA sequences that encode this CDR3 too. The chain links TRBV5-1 to TRBJ1-3, with D possibly matching TRBD1 (5 bases). This CDR3 spans 15 amino acids. With 4 bases removed from V and 1 base from J, the gap between germline ends came to 12 bases. CDR1 and CDR2 from the germline V gene are SGHRS and YFSETQ. The CDR3 DNA is TGCGCCAGCAGCCGGGACCCGAGTTCTGGAAACACCATATATTTT. This encodes CASSRDPSSGNTIYF.

This clone was recorded only once. This rearrangement joins TRBV11-2 to TRBJ1-6; D gene unclear. The ends were cut back, 1 base at V and 0 bases at J, with 7 bases in the middle. Germline CDR1 reads SGHAT; CDR2 reads FQNNGV. This CDR3 has 16 residues. The CDR3 nucleotides read TGTGCCAGCAGCTTAGCGGCGACCTCCTATAATTCACCCCTCCACTTT. Translating gives CASSLAATSYNSPLHF.

The chain links TRBV5-1 to TRBJ1-3; D is perhaps TRBD1 (5 bases). V was cut by 0 bases and J by 4 bases, with 14 bases left in between. CDR3 length: 16 amino acids. The germline gives CDR1 SGHRS, CDR2 YFSETQ. This chain's CDR3 is CASSLAGAGSGNTIYF. The CDR3 coding sequence is TGCGCCAGCAGCTTGGCTGGTGCAGGGTCCGGAAACACCATATATTTT.

V gene TRBV9 combines with J gene TRBJ2-7, with unresolved D. Germline V gene data show CDR1 as SGDLS and CDR2 as YYNGEE. V lost 0 bases to trimming and J lost 6 bases, with 13 bases between them. The CDR3 totals 14 residues. The chain's CDR3 is CASSVAYGFSEQYF. CDR3 nucleotide sequence: TGTGCCAGCAGCGTAGCGTACGGCTTCAGCGAGCAGTACTTC.

The V gene is TRBV5-5, the J gene TRBJ1-5, with D tentatively TRBD1 (6 bases). CDR1 and CDR2 (germline): SGHKS, YYEKEE (reference sequence). V lost 2 bases to trimming and J lost 6 bases, with 12 bases between them. The CDR3 runs 14 residues. The CDR3 coding sequence is TGTGCCAGCAGCTTAACAGGGTTAACTCAGCCCCAGCATTTT. Translation gives CASSLTGLTQPQHF. Full variable domain (remainder filled in from reference TRBV5-5 and TRBJ1-5): DAGVTQSPTHLIKTRGQQVTLRCSPISGHKSVSWYQQVLGQGPQFIFQYYEKEERGRGNFPDRFSARQFPNYSSELNVNALLLGDSALYLCASSLTGLTQPQHFGDGTRLSIL.

This chain connects TRBV7-6 to TRBJ1-4, with D possibly being TRBD1 (5 bases). Trimming removed 4 bases at V and 8 bases at J, with 20 bases between. CDR1 is SGHVS and CDR2 is FNYEAQ in the germline V gene. CDR3 size: 16 residues. The CDR3 bases are TGTGCCAGCAGCTCCGGGACTCTCCAAGAAGGAGAAAAACTGTTTTTT. This sequence encodes CASSSGTLQEGEKLFF.

The chain has TRBV5-1 and TRBJ1-1; D gene ambiguous. Germline CDR1 SGHRS, CDR2 YFSETQ. Trimming pared 4 bases from V and 0 bases from J, leaving 16 bases between. The CDR3 covers 16 residues. Here the CDR3 reads CASSPFPPDMNTEAFF. The CDR3 nucleotides are TGCGCCAGCAGCCCGTTCCCACCAGATATGAACACTGAAGCTTTCTTT. Variable domain in full (rest from reference TRBV5-1 and TRBJ1-1): KAGVTQTPRYLIKTRGQQVTLSCSPISGHRSVSWYQQTPGQGLQFLFEYFSETQRNKGNFPGRFSGRQFSNSRSEMNVSTLELGDSALYLCASSPFPPDMNTEAFFGQGTRLTVV.

This clone was observed a handful of times. The chain is built from TRBV7-9 and TRBJ2-7; maybe TRBD2 (5 bases). Germline assignment: CDR1 SEHNR and CDR2 FQNEAQ (reference sequence). CDR3 length: 11 amino acids. Trimming removed 8 bases at V and 9 bases at J, with 14 bases between. As DNA, the CDR3 is TGTGCCAGCGGGCGGACTTTCGGGCAGTACTTC. This encodes CASGRTFGQYF. Combining the CDR3 with reference TRBV7-9 and TRBJ2-7 gives the whole variable domain DTGVSQNPRHKITKRGQNVTFRCDPISEHNRLYWYRQTLGQGPEFLTYFQNEAQLEKSRLLSDRFSAERPKGSFSTLEIQRTEQGDSAMYLCASGRTFGQYFGPGTRLTVT.

The CDR3 sequence: CASSLGTGISSYEQYF. CDR3 nucleotide sequence: TGTGCCAGCAGCTTGGGGACAGGCATAAGCTCCTACGAGCAGTACTTC. The rearrangement joins TRBV5-4 to TRBJ2-7; 7 nucleotides match TRBD1. CDR1 and CDR2 from the germline V gene are SGHNT and YYREEE (reference sequence). J was trimmed by 0 bases and V by 0 bases; bases with no gene match: 6. The CDR3 is made up of 16 amino acids.

V and J are TRBV2 and TRBJ2-7; D not resolved. V lost 2 bases and J 2 bases, leaving 7 bases between the germline ends. The CDR3 runs 13 residues. Germline V gene sequence: CDR1 SNHLY, CDR2 FYNNEI. The CDR3 sequence is CASSERFTYEQYF. The CDR3 DNA reads as TGTGCCAGCAGTGAACGGTTCACCTACGAGCAGTACTTC.

This clone was observed a single time. The chain links TRBV29-1 to TRBJ2-3; D is perhaps TRBD1 (6 bases). V was pared by 8 bases and J by 6 bases, with 9 bases between. The germline CDR1 and CDR2 sequences are SQVTM and ANQGSEA. The CDR3 has 10 residues. CDR3 DNA sequence: TGCAGCTCCAGGGGTGATACGCAGTATTTT. It translates to CSSRGDTQYF.